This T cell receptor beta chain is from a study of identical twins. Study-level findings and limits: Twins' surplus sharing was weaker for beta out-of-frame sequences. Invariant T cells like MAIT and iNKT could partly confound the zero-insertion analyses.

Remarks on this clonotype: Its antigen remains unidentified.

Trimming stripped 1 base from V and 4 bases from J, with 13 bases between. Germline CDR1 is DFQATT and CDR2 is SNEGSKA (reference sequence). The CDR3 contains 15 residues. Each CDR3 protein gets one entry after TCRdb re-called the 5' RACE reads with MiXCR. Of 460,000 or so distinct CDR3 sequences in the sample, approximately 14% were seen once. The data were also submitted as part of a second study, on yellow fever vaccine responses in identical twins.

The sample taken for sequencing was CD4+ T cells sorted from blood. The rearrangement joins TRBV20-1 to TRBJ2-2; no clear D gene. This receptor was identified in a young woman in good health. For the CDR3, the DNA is TGCAGTGCTAGAGCTTTGTTGATCGGCACCGGGGAGCTGTTTTTT. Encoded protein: CSARALLIGTGELFF.